The 32 T cell receptor beta chains given below trace back to one sample, sequenced in a study of T-cell reconstitution after alpha-beta-depleted transplantation in children. The library targeted TCRbeta and was prepared with unique molecular identifiers. TCRdb reprocessed the PCR reads via MiXCR and lists one record per CDR3 protein. The sample has some 390,000 distinct CDR3 sequences, 20% seen once. The sequencing used PBMCs from the stem cell graft donor, collected from the stem cell graft. The receptors stem from a human donor who donated a stem cell graft to a child with acute myeloid leukemia.

This clonotype was counted at least ten times. The chain combines TRBV20-1 with TRBJ2-7, with TRBD2 as a possible D gene (6 bases). V lost 0 bases and J lost 5, with 17 bases in between. The germline V gene has CDR1 DFQATT and CDR2 SNEGSKA (reference sequence). The CDR3 sequence is 15 residues long. The CDR3 bases are TGCAGTGCTAGAGAGGGGACGGGAGTCGTCCACGAGCAGTACTTC. Translation: CSAREGTGVVHEQYF.

This clonotype was counted between two and nine times. The chain employs TRBV11-2 and TRBJ2-7; either TRBD1 or TRBD2 may supply D (5 bases each). Trimming cost V 6 bases and J 7 bases, with 22 bases left between them. CDR3 length: 15 amino acids. Germline CDR1 reads SGHAT; CDR2 reads FQNNGV. The CDR3 coding sequence is TGTGCCAGCAGTTCTAAGACCGGGACCTATATTGAGCAGTACTTC. It encodes CASSSKTGTYIEQYF.

The chain uses TRBV2 and TRBJ2-3; the match to TRBD2 covers 7 bases. Germline loops: CDR1 SNHLY, CDR2 FYNNEI. V gave up 11 bases and J gave up 3 bases; unmatched junction bases: 2. The CDR3 spans 11 residues. The CDR3 nucleotides are TGTGCCCGAGCGGGAACAGATACGCAGTATTTT. Translating gives CARAGTDTQYF. The variable domain in full, completed from reference TRBV2 and TRBJ2-3, reads EPEVTQTPSHQVTQMGQEVILRCVPISNHLYFYWYRQILGQKVEFLVSFYNNEISEKSEIFDDQFSVERPDGSNFTLKIRSTKLEDSAMYFCARAGTDTQYFGPGTRLTVL.

Here the CDR3 reads CATGQAGVSEQYF. The CDR3 coding sequence is TGTGCCACCGGCCAAGCGGGAGTGAGCGAGCAGTACTTC. The chain couples TRBV24-1 to TRBJ2-7; 8 nucleotides align to TRBD2. CDR3 length: 13 amino acids. The germline V gene encodes CDR1 KGHDR and CDR2 SFDVKD. V dropped 9 bases and J dropped 6; count of bases not matched to a gene: 9.

At least ten counts were recorded for this clonotype. This sequence joins TRBV20-1 and TRBJ2-1; 9 bases fit TRBD2. The CDR3 loop spans 16 amino acids. Unmatched junction bases numbered 4, after V lost 1 base and J lost 0 bases. CDR1 is DFQATT and CDR2 is SNEGSKA in the germline V gene (reference sequence). Written as DNA, the CDR3 is TGCAGTGCTAGAGTGACTAGCGGTAGCTCCTACAATGAGCAGTTCTTC. Protein: CSARVTSGSSYNEQFF.

Only a few counts were recorded for this clonotype. V is TRBV20-1 and J is TRBJ2-7, with D possibly matching TRBD1 (5 bases). This CDR3 comprises 12 residues. Trimming cost V 4 bases and J 4 bases, with 11 bases left between them. The germline V gene encodes CDR1 DFQATT and CDR2 SNEGSKA (reference sequence). CDR3 DNA: TGCAGTGCTACAGGGCCAGGATACGAGCAGTACTTC. Amino acid sequence: CSATGPGYEQYF.

This clonotype was observed many times. The chain combines TRBV20-1 with TRBJ1-1, with D uncertain. The length of the CDR3 is 13 residues. V lost 3 bases and J 2 bases, leaving 10 bases between the germline ends. Germline CDR1 reads DFQATT; CDR2 reads SNEGSKA (reference sequence). The CDR3 is CSARKAENTEAFF. The CDR3 nucleotides are TGCAGTGCTAGGAAGGCAGAAAACACTGAAGCTTTCTTT.

This clonotype was seen more than once but under ten times. V is TRBV29-1 and J is TRBJ1-1, with a possible D match to TRBD1 (5 bases). Per the germline V gene, CDR1 is SQVTM and CDR2 is ANQGSEA. The CDR3 loop spans 13 amino acids. Trimming pared 2 bases from V and 1 base from J, leaving 8 bases between. The CDR3 here is CSVELGGNTEAFF. Written as DNA, the CDR3 is TGCAGCGTTGAACTGGGGGGGAACACTGAAGCTTTCTTT.

Only a few counts were recorded for this clonotype. The chain joins TRBV2 to TRBJ2-5; D call uncertain. V was clipped by 5 bases and J by 3 bases, with 10 bases between them. Germline V gene data show CDR1 as SNHLY and CDR2 as FYNNEI. The CDR3 spans 13 residues. CDR3 amino acids: CASSFGPEETQYF. In DNA, the CDR3 is TGTGCCAGCAGTTTTGGACCCGAAGAGACCCAGTACTTC.

The gene calls are TRBV7-9 and TRBJ2-7, with D possibly TRBD1 on 5 matching bases. CDR3 length equals 14 residues. Germline-derived CDR1 and CDR2 are SEHNR and FQNEAQ (reference sequence). V was pared by 2 bases and J by 0 bases, with 8 bases between. Here the CDR3 reads CASSLSDSSYEQYF. DNA of the CDR3: TGTGCCAGCAGCTTATCAGACAGCTCCTACGAGCAGTACTTC.

CDR3 coding DNA: TGTGCCAGCAGGGGACTAGTGTACAATGAGCAGTTCTTC. It specifies CASRGLVYNEQFF. This chain joins TRBV7-8 and TRBJ2-1; TRBD2 agrees at 8 bases. The germline V gene has CDR1 SGHVS and CDR2 FQNEAQ. The trim removed 6 bases at V and 4 bases at J, leaving 2 bases unmatched. The CDR3 is made up of 13 amino acids.

This clonotype has a count of ten or more. The chain has TRBV3-1 and TRBJ2-7; unclear D gene. V dropped 0 bases and J dropped 2 bases, with 17 bases sitting between them. CDR1 is LGHDT and CDR2 is YNNKEL in the germline V gene (reference sequence). CDR3 length: 17 amino acids. CDR3 DNA sequence: TGTGCCAGCAGCCAAGAAGTTCCTCCGGGTCCCACCTACGAGCAGTACTTC. Protein sequence: CASSQEVPPGPTYEQYF.

The chain combines TRBV5-1 with TRBJ2-3; 8 bases are shared with TRBD2. Trimming removed 4 bases from V and 0 bases from J; junction bases left unmatched: 10. From germline, CDR1 is SGHRS and CDR2 YFSETQ. The CDR3 is 17 amino acids. For the CDR3, the DNA is TGCGCCAGCAGCAGCTACAGGTCTAGCGGGAGCACAGATACGCAGTATTTT. Protein sequence: CASSSYRSSGSTDTQYF. Together with reference TRBV5-1 and TRBJ2-3, the CDR3 gives the full variable domain: KAGVTQTPRYLIKTRGQQVTLSCSPISGHRSVSWYQQTPGQGLQFLFEYFSETQRNKGNFPGRFSGRQFSNSRSEMNVSTLELGDSALYLCASSSYRSSGSTDTQYFGPGTRLTVL.

This clonotype was observed a few times. This rearrangement joins TRBV9 to TRBJ1-3; unclear D gene. The CDR3 length is 15 residues. The germline gives CDR1 SGDLS, CDR2 YYNGEE. V was clipped by 2 bases and J by 4 bases, with 13 bases between them. The CDR3 sequence is CASSVGARQGNTIYF. The CDR3 DNA follows: TGTGCCAGCAGCGTCGGCGCTCGGCAGGGAAACACCATATATTTT.

In this sample, this clonotype turned up a few times. This rearrangement joins TRBV27 to TRBJ2-7, with 15 bases matching TRBD2. The CDR3 is 18 residues long. Unmatched junction bases numbered 14, after V lost 5 bases and J lost 6 bases. Germline CDR1 reads MNHEY; CDR2 reads SMNVEV (reference sequence). The CDR3 is CASSRFGRTSGRGGEQYF. CDR3 in DNA: TGTGCCAGCAGTCGATTTGGCCGGACTAGCGGGAGGGGTGGCGAGCAGTACTTC.

This chain connects TRBV6-5 to TRBJ2-2, with D perhaps assigned TRBD1 or TRBD2 (5 bases each). The CDR3 extends over 13 amino acids. The germline V gene encodes CDR1 MNHEY and CDR2 SVGAGI. Trimming left V 2 bases short and J 8 bases short, with 9 bases between. CDR3 amino acids: CASSYGGVGELFF. In DNA form, the CDR3 reads TGTGCCAGCAGTTACGGGGGAGTTGGGGAGCTGTTTTTT.

This clonotype was counted many times. The rearrangement links TRBV10-2 to TRBJ2-7; either TRBD1 or TRBD2 may supply D (7 bases each). Germline CDR1 WSHSY, CDR2 SAAADI. The CDR3 extends over 14 amino acids. Trimming took off 4 bases at V and 2 bases at J, with 12 bases between the two ends. The CDR3 loop reads CASSGPGGAYEQYF. DNA for the CDR3: TGCGCCAGCAGTGGTCCAGGGGGGGCCTACGAGCAGTACTTC.

This clonotype occurred many times. The V gene is TRBV20-1, the J gene TRBJ2-3; TRBD1 agrees at 7 bases. Germline CDR1 DFQATT, CDR2 SNEGSKA (reference sequence). V lost 5 bases and J lost 2; bases outside the gene matches: 13. This CDR3 region has 16 residues. The CDR3 sequence: CSAWAKGALFTDTQYF. DNA for the CDR3: TGCAGTGCTTGGGCAAAGGGGGCTCTCTTCACAGATACGCAGTATTTT.

CDR3 loop: CASGFTGRNEQFF. Here the CDR3 DNA reads TGTGCCAGCGGGTTCACAGGGAGAAATGAGCAGTTCTTC. This chain uses TRBV2 with TRBJ2-1, with D possibly TRBD1 on 6 matching bases. The germline CDR1 and CDR2 sequences are SNHLY and FYNNEI. CDR3 size: 13 residues. V was trimmed by 8 bases and J by 7 bases, leaving 15 bases between them.

The chain joins TRBV7-9 to TRBJ2-1, with 12 bases identical to TRBD1. Germline CDR1 SEHNR, CDR2 FQNEAQ (reference sequence). The CDR3 contains 17 residues. With 1 base clipped from V and 7 bases from J, the junction kept 8 bases outside the gene matches. The CDR3, as DNA: TGTGCCAGCAGCTTAGACTGGGGACAGGGGGCGAGTAATGAGCAGTTCTTC. This encodes CASSLDWGQGASNEQFF.

V and J are TRBV5-1 and TRBJ2-1, with TRBD1 matching over 10 bases. The CDR3 has 15 residues. V shed 4 bases, J shed 9 bases, and the junction held 10 bases outside the gene matches. Per germline, CDR1 SGHRS and CDR2 YFSETQ. In DNA form, the CDR3 reads TGCGCCAGCAGCCCGGGACAGGGGAGGACCGGTGAGCAGTTCTTC. It is translated as CASSPGQGRTGEQFF.

This clonotype was seen a few times. The chain is built from TRBV7-9 and TRBJ2-1; 12 bases map to TRBD2. V lost 5 bases to trimming and J lost 7 bases; unmatched junction nucleotides: 3. The CDR3 is 14 amino acids. In germline, CDR1 is SEHNR, CDR2 FQNEAQ (reference sequence). The CDR3 is CASSTGTSGNEQFF. The CDR3 region has the DNA TGTGCCAGCAGCACCGGGACTAGCGGGAATGAGCAGTTCTTC.

There are a few counts of this clonotype. The genes are TRBV12-3 or TRBV12-4 and TRBJ2-1; 7 bases agree with TRBD1. After removal of 6 bases from V and 10 bases from J, the junction contained 12 bases not matched to a gene. The CDR3 sequence is 14 residues long. DNA of the CDR3: TGTGCCAGCAGCCGTCGCACGGGACAGACGGAGCAGTTCTTC. Protein: CASSRRTGQTEQFF.

This clonotype was picked up many times. The rearrangement uses TRBV6-5 and TRBJ2-1; TRBD1 or TRBD2 may be the D gene (6 bases each). Germline assignment: CDR1 MNHEY and CDR2 SVGAGI. This CDR3 comprises 14 residues. V lost 5 bases and J 5 bases, leaving 13 bases between the germline ends. The CDR3 region is CASSTGANDNEQFF. CDR3 coding DNA: TGTGCCAGCAGTACGGGGGCCAACGACAATGAGCAGTTCTTC.

This clonotype was seen a handful of times. The chain employs TRBV24-1 and TRBJ2-3; 9 bases align to TRBD2. The V gene's germline CDR1 is KGHDR and CDR2 SFDVKD. The CDR3 extends over 14 amino acids. V dropped 6 bases and J dropped 5; count of bases not matched to a gene: 5. CDR3 amino acids: CATSPSGNLDTQYF. The CDR3 DNA is TGTGCCACCAGTCCTAGCGGGAATTTAGATACGCAGTATTTT.

Only a few counts were recorded for this clonotype. The V gene is TRBV6-1, the J gene TRBJ2-5; weak D call: TRBD1 (5 bases). V dropped 6 bases and J dropped 2 bases, with 10 bases sitting between them. CDR3 length equals 13 residues. Germline V gene sequence: CDR1 MNHNS, CDR2 SASEGT. The CDR3 region has the DNA TGTGCCAGCAGACAGGTTCCGCAAGAGACCCAGTACTTC. Amino acids: CASRQVPQETQYF.

This clonotype is a singleton in its sample. This chain connects TRBV24-1 to TRBJ2-1; 7 nucleotides align to TRBD2. The length of the CDR3 is 15 residues. Germline CDR1 KGHDR, CDR2 SFDVKD. The V gene end was trimmed by 2 bases and the J gene end by 10 bases; junction bases not matched to a gene: 10. CDR3 protein: CATSDSGLGDEEQFF. CDR3 sequence (DNA): TGTGCCACCAGTGATTCAGGACTAGGGGATGAAGAGCAGTTCTTC.

This clonotype was seen many times. The chain uses TRBV10-3 and TRBJ2-5; TRBD2 matches at 13 bases. The CDR3 runs to 15 residues. Germline V gene data show CDR1 as ENHRY and CDR2 as SYGVKD. Unmatched junction bases numbered 6, after V lost 6 bases and J lost 5 bases. Here the CDR3 DNA reads TGTGCCATCAGACCGGGACTAGCGGGACGGGAGACCCAGTACTTC. The encoded protein is CAIRPGLAGRETQYF.

In nucleotides, the CDR3 is TGTGCCAGCAGCACCTTTCGGGGAACAGATACGCAGTATTTT. It is translated as CASSTFRGTDTQYF. The V gene is TRBV6-1, the J gene TRBJ2-3, with a possible D match to TRBD2 (5 bases). The CDR3 is 14 residues long. The V end lost 6 bases, the J end lost 3 bases, and 13 bases lay between the germline ends. Germline V gene sequence: CDR1 MNHNS, CDR2 SASEGT.

This chain uses TRBV12-3 or TRBV12-4 with TRBJ2-1; 9 bases line up with TRBD2. The length of the CDR3 is 18 residues. Trimming cost V 1 base and J 5 bases; bases outside gene matches: 12. The CDR3 region is CASSLVLAGGLEDNEQFF. CDR3 sequence (DNA): TGTGCCAGCAGTTTAGTCTTGGCGGGAGGGCTCGAGGACAATGAGCAGTTCTTC.

Many counts were recorded for this clonotype. V usage is TRBV7-9 and J usage is TRBJ2-3, with D unresolved. This CDR3 is built from 15 residues. Germline loops: CDR1 SEHNR, CDR2 FQNEAQ (reference sequence). Trimming removed 8 bases from V and 2 bases from J, with 17 bases in between. CDR3 region: CASGWAMVVTDTQYF. CDR3 DNA sequence: TGTGCCAGCGGGTGGGCGATGGTTGTCACAGATACGCAGTATTTT.

The chain links TRBV15 to TRBJ1-1; the D is unclear. Germline CDR1 LNHNV, CDR2 YYDKDF (reference sequence). Deletions cut 0 bases from V and 7 bases from J, with 9 bases between. The CDR3 runs 13 residues. The CDR3 spells CATSRERTVEAFF. DNA of the CDR3: TGTGCCACCAGCAGAGAGAGAACGGTTGAAGCTTTCTTT.